Below are 27 T cell receptor beta chains sequenced from a single sample in a study of OX40 agonist ivuxolimab in advanced cancers. TCRdb keeps only in-frame clones here, not all; method: immunoSEQ multiplex PCR. The top ten hold 8.7% of the sample, which has approximately 54,000 clones, approximately 89% seen once. Sequences were derived from CD4+ or CD8+ T cells sorted from blood, sampled in a trial of the OX40 agonist ivuxolimab. The receptor set was obtained from an adult with an advanced solid tumor such as melanoma, head and neck, liver or kidney cancer.

The chain is built from TRBV29-1 and TRBJ1-3; no firm D call. The germline CDR1 and CDR2 sequences are SQVTM and ANQGSEA. This CDR3 is built from 13 residues. V shed 4 bases and J shed 0 bases, with 7 bases lying between them. CDR3 in DNA: TGCAGCGTTGTGAAAGGCTCTGGAAACACCATATATTTT. This encodes CSVVKGSGNTIYF.

The chain joins TRBV9 to TRBJ1-3; D not certain. The ends were cut back, 3 bases at V and 4 bases at J, with 5 bases in the middle. CDR1 is SGDLS, CDR2 YYNGEE, per germline. The CDR3 covers 12 residues. CDR3 region: CASSAQGNTIYF. The CDR3 nucleotides read TGTGCCAGCAGCGCCCAGGGAAACACCATATATTTT.

V is TRBV4-2 and J is TRBJ2-2, with D perhaps TRBD1 (5 bases). The CDR3 consists of 16 residues. V lost 1 base to trimming and J lost 6 bases, with 15 bases between them. Germline loops: CDR1 LGHNA, CDR2 YNFKEQ. DNA of the CDR3: TGTGCCAGCAGCCAAGCCGAAAGGGGTCTGGCCGGGGAGCTGTTTTTT. Encoded protein: CASSQAERGLAGELFF.

CDR3 DNA: TGTGCCAGCAGCCCGGAACCGGGACTTGAGCAGTACTTC. This translates into CASSPEPGLEQYF. This sequence joins TRBV5-6 and TRBJ2-7; a possible D gene is TRBD2 (6 bases). In germline, CDR1 is SGHDT, CDR2 YYEEEE. V was clipped by 4 bases and J by 7 bases, with 15 bases between them. This CDR3 spans 13 amino acids.

The chain is built from TRBV27 and TRBJ1-2; D is unclear. Germline V gene sequence: CDR1 MNHEY, CDR2 SMNVEV (reference sequence). The CDR3 is made up of 13 amino acids. V lost 6 bases, J lost 3 bases, and 11 bases lay in between. This CDR3 is CASSITVYYGYTF. The CDR3 nucleotides read TGTGCCAGCAGCATTACAGTTTACTATGGCTACACCTTC.

V gene TRBV6-6 combines with J gene TRBJ1-1, with unresolved D. Germline CDR1 and CDR2: MNHNY and SVGAGI (reference sequence). The CDR3 is 12 amino acids. V was clipped by 6 bases and J by 4 bases, with 9 bases between them. This CDR3 is CASSPTATEAFF. In nucleotides, the CDR3 is TGTGCCAGCAGCCCGACGGCCACTGAAGCTTTCTTT.

This clone was seen a single time. The chain joins TRBV5-4 to TRBJ2-1; TRBD2 matches at 7 bases. Germline-derived CDR1 and CDR2 are SGHNT and YYREEE (reference sequence). The CDR3 spans 16 residues. After removal of 9 bases from V and 0 bases from J, the junction contained 12 bases not matched to a gene. This CDR3 reads CATEGRGLSSYNEQFF. CDR3 DNA: TGTGCCACCGAGGGGAGGGGCCTTAGCTCCTACAATGAGCAGTTCTTC.

This sequence joins TRBV7-6 and TRBJ1-2; 12 nucleotides align to TRBD1. The CDR3 consists of 15 residues. V was pared by 2 bases and J by 6 bases, with 4 bases of the junction left unmatched. CDR1 SGHVS and CDR2 FNYEAQ come from the germline V gene. This CDR3 is CASSLLGQGADGYTF. CDR3 DNA: TGTGCCAGCAGCTTACTGGGACAGGGGGCGGATGGCTACACCTTC. Combining the CDR3 with reference TRBV7-6 and TRBJ1-2 gives the whole variable domain GAGVSQSPRYKVTKRGQDVALRCDPISGHVSLYWYRQALGQGPEFLTYFNYEAQQDKSGLPNDRFSAERPEGSISTLTIQRTEQRDSAMYRCASSLLGQGADGYTFGSGTRLTVV.

This clone appeared a few times. V and J are TRBV6-6 and TRBJ2-7; D is unclear. The CDR3 is 13 residues long. Trimming left V 0 bases short and J 1 base short, with 4 bases between. Per germline, CDR1 MNHNY and CDR2 SVGAGI (reference sequence). DNA for the CDR3: TGTGCCAGCAGTTACTCAGGGTCCTACGAGCAGTACTTC. Translating gives CASSYSGSYEQYF.

The chain employs TRBV6-1 and TRBJ1-1; a weak D match, TRBD1 (5 bases). Germline CDR1 reads MNHNS; CDR2 reads SASEGT. This CDR3 comprises 15 residues. Trimming shortened V by 4 bases and J by 1 base, and 13 bases separated the two germline ends. DNA for the CDR3: TGTGCCAGCAGTGTTCTACAGGCCCCGAACACTGAAGCTTTCTTT. Its translation: CASSVLQAPNTEAFF.

The gene calls are TRBV7-3 and TRBJ2-1; D may be TRBD1 (5 bases). V dropped 1 base and J dropped 7 bases, with 17 bases sitting between them. The CDR3 extends over 16 amino acids. Germline CDR1 SGHTA, CDR2 FQGTGA. The CDR3 spells CASSLSHQGFSNEQFF. CDR3 bases: TGTGCCAGCAGCTTAAGTCATCAGGGCTTCTCAAATGAGCAGTTCTTC.

This sequence joins TRBV9 and TRBJ1-1; D is perhaps TRBD1 (6 bases). Germline V gene sequence: CDR1 SGDLS, CDR2 YYNGEE. The CDR3 runs to 13 residues. The V gene lost 3 bases and the J gene lost 0 bases, with 6 bases spanning the gap. The CDR3: CASSDRVNTEAFF. In DNA form, the CDR3 reads TGTGCCAGCAGCGACAGGGTGAACACTGAAGCTTTCTTT.

A single count supports this clone. The chain uses TRBV4-3 and TRBJ1-5; D is uncertain. The CDR3 has 15 residues. V shed 0 bases and J shed 7 bases, with 13 bases lying between them. Germline loops: CDR1 LGHNA, CDR2 YSLEER. CDR3 sequence reads: CASSQEDGEGQPQHF. The CDR3 DNA reads as TGCGCCAGCAGCCAAGAAGACGGGGAGGGACAGCCCCAGCATTTT.

The rearrangement joins TRBV7-6 to TRBJ1-2; D remains unclear. V gave up 0 bases and J gave up 2 bases, with 7 bases separating them. Germline V gene data show CDR1 as SGHVS and CDR2 as FNYEAQ. The CDR3 totals 14 residues. CDR3 region: CASSLAAENYGYTF. Here the CDR3 DNA reads TGTGCCAGCAGCTTAGCCGCAGAAAACTATGGCTACACCTTC.

The chain is built from TRBV19 and TRBJ1-5; unclear D gene. Trimming cost V 8 bases and J 6 bases, with 8 bases left between them. The CDR3 extends over 11 amino acids. CDR1 is LNHDA, CDR2 SQIVND, per germline (reference sequence). CDR3 protein: CASALGQPQHF. In nucleotides, the CDR3 is TGTGCCAGTGCGTTGGGTCAGCCCCAGCATTTT.

This chain uses TRBV2 with TRBJ1-5; D is uncertain. CDR1 and CDR2 (germline): SNHLY, FYNNEI. V lost 8 bases to trimming and J lost 2 bases, with 13 bases between them. The CDR3 covers 14 residues. The CDR3 sequence is CASALGGGNQPQHF. For the CDR3, the DNA is TGTGCCAGCGCTCTGGGAGGTGGCAATCAGCCCCAGCATTTT.

V gene TRBV5-6 combines with J gene TRBJ2-5, with D possibly TRBD2 on 5 matching bases. CDR1 is SGHDT, CDR2 YYEEEE, per germline. The CDR3 totals 16 residues. Trimming stripped 0 bases from V and 1 base from J, with 13 bases between. CDR3 loop: CASSLAAGRGQETQYF. The CDR3 DNA reads as TGTGCCAGCAGCTTGGCGGCGGGTCGGGGCCAAGAGACCCAGTACTTC.

This sequence joins TRBV7-8 and TRBJ1-5; D might be TRBD1 (6 bases). The germline V gene encodes CDR1 SGHVS and CDR2 FQNEAQ. Trimming pared 5 bases from V and 2 bases from J, leaving 16 bases between. The CDR3 totals 16 residues. CDR3 DNA sequence: TGTGCCAGCAGCCGATTAAAACAGGGCGGCAATCAGCCCCAGCATTTT. It codes for CASSRLKQGGNQPQHF.

This chain uses TRBV4-3 with TRBJ2-6, with D hard to call. CDR3 length: 16 residues. CDR1 and CDR2 from the germline V gene are LGHNA and YSLEER. V lost 0 bases, J lost 3 bases, and 9 bases lay in between. For the CDR3, the DNA is TGCGCCAGCAGCCAAGATTATGAGTATGGGGCCAACGTCCTGACTTTC. It translates to CASSQDYEYGANVLTF.

The chain links TRBV4-2 to TRBJ1-5, with D unclear. There are 15 residues in the CDR3. V lost 2 bases and J 1 base, leaving 9 bases between the germline ends. Germline V gene lookup returns CDR1 LGHNA and CDR2 YNFKEQ. CDR3 bases: TGTGCCAGCAGCCAATCCCGCCAGAGCAATCAGCCCCAGCATTTT. It yields the protein CASSQSRQSNQPQHF.

This clone came up a few times. The chain combines TRBV4-2 with TRBJ2-7, with 10 bases that match TRBD2. The V segment lost 4 bases and the J segment 2 bases; nucleotides outside the gene matches: 5. The CDR3 is 15 residues long. CDR1 LGHNA and CDR2 YNFKEQ come from the germline V gene. CDR3 sequence (DNA): TGTGCCAGCAGCCCCGGACTAGCGGAGACCTACGAGCAGTACTTC. This encodes CASSPGLAETYEQYF.

This chain joins TRBV10-3 and TRBJ2-7; perhaps TRBD2 as D (6 bases). This CDR3 has 16 residues. Per germline, CDR1 ENHRY and CDR2 SYGVKD. V shed 8 bases and J shed 4 bases, with 24 bases lying between them. DNA of the CDR3: TGTGCCATCCGGGACGGGGCGGGACCCTCGGAATACGAGCAGTACTTC. Its protein is CAIRDGAGPSEYEQYF.

The rearrangement links TRBV6-6 to TRBJ2-1; D is uncertain. Germline V CDR1 and CDR2: MNHNY, SVGAGI (reference sequence). Trimming stripped 2 bases from V and 7 bases from J, with 18 bases between. The CDR3 is 16 amino acids. DNA of the CDR3: TGTGCCAGCAGTTACCTTTCATCAGGAACTCGAAATGAGCAGTTCTTC. It specifies CASSYLSSGTRNEQFF.

The V and J genes are TRBV6-5 and TRBJ2-5; D gene ambiguous. CDR1 is MNHEY and CDR2 is SVGAGI in the germline V gene. The V end lost 0 bases, the J end lost 7 bases, and 15 bases lay between the germline ends. The CDR3 sequence is 15 residues long. The CDR3 DNA reads TGTGCCAGCAGTTACTCAGATGACGGCGCCCGGACCCAGTACTTC. It encodes CASSYSDDGARTQYF.

This chain connects TRBV6-6 to TRBJ2-1; TRBD2 aligns across 8 bases. V gave up 5 bases and J gave up 5 bases; unmatched junction bases: 2. The length of the CDR3 is 13 residues. Germline CDR1 MNHNY, CDR2 SVGAGI (reference sequence). For the CDR3, the DNA is TGTGCCAGCAGTACGGGACTAGACAATGAGCAGTTCTTC. Residues: CASSTGLDNEQFF.

This sequence joins TRBV27 and TRBJ2-3; 16 positions match TRBD2. Germline CDR1 reads MNHEY; CDR2 reads SMNVEV (reference sequence). V was clipped by 7 bases and J by 13 bases; unmatched bases: 8. The CDR3 runs to 14 residues. Written as DNA, the CDR3 is TGTGCCAGCACCGGGACTAGCGGGAGGGCCGGGGAGTATTTT. This codes for CASTGTSGRAGEYF.

V usage is TRBV28 and J usage is TRBJ2-2; TRBD2 aligns across 7 bases. V was pared by 4 bases and J by 6 bases, with 5 bases of the junction left unmatched. The CDR3 has 14 amino acids. Germline V gene data show CDR1 as MDHEN and CDR2 as SYDVKM. The CDR3 region has the DNA TGTGCCAGCAGTTCCGCGGGAGACGCCGGGGAGCTGTTTTTT. Translating it yields CASSSAGDAGELFF.